The next 29 T cell receptor beta chains were all read from a single sample in a study of shared T cell receptors in the human thymus. Assay used: immunoSEQ multiplex PCR; TCRdb lists only in-frame clones, some missing. Of about 660,000 clones listed, approximately 87% are singletons. This sample also appeared in a second study, on human thymus T cells.

What was sequenced was thymocytes. All receptors derive from a boy younger than two with a congenital heart defect.

The chain employs TRBV19 and TRBJ2-3, with 9 bases aligning to TRBD2. This CDR3 is built from 13 residues. The trim removed 8 bases at V and 7 bases at J, leaving 7 bases unmatched. Germline assignment: CDR1 LNHDA and CDR2 SQIVND (reference sequence). DNA of the CDR3: TGTGCCAGTGGAGGACTAGCGTTGAATACGCAGTATTTT. Protein: CASGGLALNTQYF.

The J gene is TRBJ1-5, the V gene TRBV19; a weak D match, TRBD1 (6 bases). The CDR3 is 12 residues long. The germline V gene encodes CDR1 LNHDA and CDR2 SQIVND (reference sequence). Trimming left V 7 bases short and J 7 bases short, with 11 bases between. The CDR3 nucleotides are TGTGCCAGTAACAAGGACAGCCAGCCCCAGCATTTT. It codes for CASNKDSQPQHF.

This chain links TRBV2 with TRBJ1-2, with 7 nucleotides matching TRBD1. The V segment lost 1 base and the J segment 6 bases; nucleotides outside the gene matches: 2. The CDR3 length is 13 residues. The germline gives CDR1 SNHLY, CDR2 FYNNEI. CDR3 sequence (DNA): TGTGCCAGCAGTGAAGGGGGGACAGATGGCTACACCTTC. Encoded protein: CASSEGGTDGYTF.

This clone occurred a few times. Other DNA sequences in the same sample also yield this CDR3. The CDR3 here is CASSRGTDTQYF. The CDR3 DNA sequence: TGTGCCAGCAGCAGAGGCACAGATACGCAGTATTTT. The chain employs TRBV7-9 and TRBJ2-3; D not certain. CDR1 and CDR2 (germline): SEHNR, FQNEAQ (reference sequence). The CDR3 runs to 12 residues. V was shortened by 5 bases and J by 1 base, with 4 bases between the two germline ends.

In the case of this clone: The junction and the germline gene differ at one end; a read error may be behind it. The CDR3 here is CASSLFASGGAHF. The CDR3 DNA reads as TGTGCCAGCAGCTTGTTCGCATCAGGGGGCGCTCACTTC. This chain joins TRBV5-8 and TRBJ2-4; 8 positions match TRBD1. The CDR3 totals 13 residues. Germline loops: CDR1 SGHTS, CDR2 YDEGEE.

A remark on this clone: The sample carries other DNA sequences with the same CDR3. V gene TRBV2 combines with J gene TRBJ2-3; D is uncertain. The CDR3 is 12 residues long. The ends were cut back, 5 bases at V and 0 bases at J, with 3 bases in the middle. Per the germline V gene, CDR1 is SNHLY and CDR2 is FYNNEI. The CDR3, as DNA: TGTGCCAGCAGTCAGAGCACAGATACGCAGTATTTT. Translation gives CASSQSTDTQYF.

The chain is built from TRBV4-1 and TRBJ1-5; the match to TRBD1 covers 8 bases. Germline assignment: CDR1 MGHRA and CDR2 YSYEKL. The CDR3 loop spans 18 amino acids. The J segment lost 0 bases and the V segment lost 0 bases, leaving 7 bases of the junction unmatched. The CDR3 reads CASSQEWTGRDSNQPQHF. CDR3 coding DNA: TGCGCCAGCAGCCAAGAATGGACAGGGCGAGATAGCAATCAGCCCCAGCATTTT.

The CDR3 bases are TGTGCCAGCAGTTATAAGGGACTAGTTTACAATGAGCAGTTCTTC. As protein: CASSYKGLVYNEQFF. This chain uses TRBV6-5 with TRBJ2-1; 8 bases are a match to TRBD2. Losses at the gene ends were 3 bases for V and 4 bases for J; bases not matched to a gene: 5. Looked up from germline, CDR1 is MNHEY and CDR2 is SVGAGI. This CDR3 comprises 15 residues.

As regards this clone: One junction end does not reproduce the germline sequence, and a read error may be involved. The gene calls are TRBV7-7 and TRBJ1-3, with 9 positions matching TRBD1. Per the germline V gene, CDR1 is SSHAT and CDR2 is FNYEAQ (reference sequence). The CDR3 covers 13 residues. CDR3 region: CASSSGQGDTIYF. The CDR3 DNA follows: TGTGCTAGCAGCTCGGGACAGGGAGACACCATATATTTT.

The chain combines TRBV19 with TRBJ1-4; the match to TRBD1 covers 8 bases. CDR1 and CDR2 (germline): LNHDA, SQIVND (reference sequence). The CDR3 covers 15 residues. V gave up 6 bases and J gave up 7 bases; unmatched junction bases: 10. This CDR3 is CASREWTGRTEKLFF. The CDR3 DNA reads TGTGCCAGTAGGGAGTGGACAGGGCGAACTGAAAAACTGTTTTTT.

This chain joins TRBV9 and TRBJ1-2; TRBD1 is a possible D gene (6 bases). CDR1 is SGDLS, CDR2 YYNGEE, per germline. The CDR3 runs to 16 residues. V was clipped by 0 bases and J by 3 bases, with 15 bases between them. The CDR3 region has the DNA TGTGCCAGCAGCGTAGGGATGCAGGGGATACACTATGGCTACACCTTC. Protein sequence: CASSVGMQGIHYGYTF.

The chain employs TRBV5-1 and TRBJ2-3, with 7 nucleotides matching TRBD2. This CDR3 has 16 residues. Looked up from germline, CDR1 is SGHRS and CDR2 is YFSETQ. The J segment lost 3 bases and the V segment lost 4 bases, leaving 11 bases of the junction unmatched. The DNA for the CDR3 is TGCGCCAGCAGCGGAGAGACTAGCATCTCGACAGATACGCAGTATTTT. This gives the protein CASSGETSISTDTQYF.

J is TRBJ2-3 and V is TRBV5-6; possible D gene TRBD2, 5 bases. This CDR3 region has 15 residues. V was clipped by 2 bases and J by 6 bases, with 16 bases between them. The V gene's germline CDR1 is SGHDT and CDR2 YYEEEE. The CDR3 sequence: CASSFIVLAQDTQYF. The CDR3 region has the DNA TGTGCCAGCAGCTTCATCGTCCTAGCACAGGATACGCAGTATTTT.

This clone was observed a few times. The chain recombines TRBV4-3 with TRBJ1-2; D may be TRBD1 (5 bases). The CDR3 consists of 15 residues. CDR1 and CDR2 from the germline V gene are LGHNA and YSLEER. Trimming left V 5 bases short and J 8 bases short, with 21 bases between. The CDR3 DNA sequence: TGCGCCAGCAGCTGGGGGACTGACGGGACTCACGGCTACACCTTC. Protein: CASSWGTDGTHGYTF.

This sequence joins TRBV6-1 and TRBJ1-1, with unresolved D. The germline V gene has CDR1 MNHNS and CDR2 SASEGT. Between the trimmed V and J ends, which lost 8 bases and 7 bases, there was a span of 14 bases. The CDR3 extends over 12 amino acids. The CDR3 reads CASVRFTHEAFF. The DNA for the CDR3 is TGTGCCAGCGTACGGTTTACCCATGAAGCTTTCTTT.

The chain combines TRBV19 with TRBJ1-6; the match to TRBD1 covers 9 bases. CDR1 is LNHDA, CDR2 SQIVND, per germline (reference sequence). The trim removed 3 bases at V and 7 bases at J, leaving 1 base unmatched. The CDR3 spans 14 residues. CDR3 DNA sequence: TGTGCCAGTAGTATCGGGACAGGGAATTCACCCCTCCACTTT. Translating gives CASSIGTGNSPLHF.

The CDR3 loop is CASSLSGGGTQYF. Written as DNA, the CDR3 is TGTGCCAGCAGTTTATCGGGGGGAGGGACCCAGTACTTC. The J gene is TRBJ2-5, the V gene TRBV27, with a weak D call TRBD2 (6 bases). The CDR3 contains 13 residues. Germline V gives CDR1 MNHEY, CDR2 SMNVEV (reference sequence). Trimming removed 0 bases at V and 7 bases at J, with 9 bases between.

The chain uses TRBV19 and TRBJ1-2, with 7 bases matching TRBD1. Germline V gene sequence: CDR1 LNHDA, CDR2 SQIVND (reference sequence). Germline trimming cut 6 bases from V and 5 bases from J; bases unmatched to any gene: 9. The CDR3 runs to 14 residues. CDR3 sequence: CASSRQGRGYGYTF. DNA of the CDR3: TGTGCCAGTAGCCGACAGGGAAGAGGATATGGCTACACCTTC.

This chain connects TRBV5-4 to TRBJ1-1; 8 bases match TRBD1. The CDR3 runs 16 residues. Trimming at V came to 4 bases and at J to 5 bases, leaving 13 bases not matched to a gene. Per the germline V gene, CDR1 is SGHNT and CDR2 is YYREEE (reference sequence). The CDR3: CASSRRSDRGGTEAFF. CDR3 sequence (DNA): TGTGCCAGCAGCAGGAGAAGCGACAGGGGTGGGACTGAAGCTTTCTTT.

For this clone: This same CDR3 is encoded by further DNA sequences in the sample. V gene TRBV27 combines with J gene TRBJ1-1; no definite D call. Between the trimmed V and J ends, which lost 4 bases and 0 bases, there was a span of 3 bases. Germline loops: CDR1 MNHEY, CDR2 SMNVEV (reference sequence). This CDR3 is built from 12 residues. The CDR3 DNA follows: TGTGCCAGCAGTTCTGTGAACACTGAAGCTTTCTTT. This sequence encodes CASSSVNTEAFF.

V and J are TRBV4-3 and TRBJ2-3; 8 nucleotides agree with TRBD1. In germline, CDR1 is LGHNA, CDR2 YSLEER. V dropped 5 bases and J dropped 0; count of bases not matched to a gene: 7. This CDR3 contains 16 residues. The CDR3 DNA reads as TGCGCCAGCAGCTATTGGACAGGGCAGAGCACAGATACGCAGTATTTT. Residues: CASSYWTGQSTDTQYF.

This clone was seen a few times. The rearrangement uses TRBV5-4 and TRBJ2-1; no firm D call. V was shortened by 3 bases and J by 5 bases, with 3 bases between the two germline ends. The CDR3 has 11 residues. Germline loops: CDR1 SGHNT, CDR2 YYREEE (reference sequence). The CDR3 is CASSSDNEQFF. CDR3 coding DNA: TGTGCCAGCAGCTCAGACAATGAGCAGTTCTTC.

The count of this clone is one. The chain has TRBV6-5 and TRBJ1-6; 7 nucleotides agree with TRBD1. V trimming: 5 bases; J trimming: 4 bases; junction bases outside the gene matches: 2. Germline-derived CDR1 and CDR2 are MNHEY and SVGAGI. The CDR3 runs to 14 residues. CDR3 DNA sequence: TGTGCCAGCAGTGGGGACAGTTATAATTCACCCCTCCACTTT. Protein: CASSGDSYNSPLHF.

The CDR3 DNA is TGTGCCATCAGTGAGTGTAGCGGGACAGATACGCAGTATTTT. Its protein product is CAISECSGTDTQYF. The J gene is TRBJ2-3, the V gene TRBV10-3, with TRBD2 matching over 7 bases. CDR1 ENHRY and CDR2 SYGVKD come from the germline V gene. V lost 1 base, J lost 3 bases, and 1 base stayed unmatched. The CDR3 runs to 14 residues.

V gene TRBV7-2 combines with J gene TRBJ1-1; 7 positions match TRBD1. The CDR3 is 15 residues long. CDR1 and CDR2 (germline): SGHTA, FQGNSA. V lost 5 bases to trimming and J lost 4 bases; unmatched junction nucleotides: 10. DNA of the CDR3: TGTGCCAGCAGCCCCGGAACGACAGGGCTCACTGAAGCTTTCTTT. This gives the protein CASSPGTTGLTEAFF.

The chain is built from TRBV29-1 and TRBJ1-2; TRBD1 matches 8 bases. This CDR3 is 15 amino acids long. Trimming removed 0 bases from V and 6 bases from J; junction bases left unmatched: 9. Germline CDR1 is SQVTM and CDR2 is ANQGSEA. The CDR3 bases are TGCAGCGTTGAAGAGTCCAGGGGGCCGAGTGATGGCTACACCTTC. Its protein product is CSVEESRGPSDGYTF.

The rearrangement joins TRBV7-6 to TRBJ1-1, with D unresolved. Per germline, CDR1 SGHVS and CDR2 FNYEAQ. V lost 5 bases to trimming and J lost 8 bases, with 15 bases between them. CDR3 length equals 13 residues. CDR3 residues: CASSQPSATEAFF. The CDR3 DNA reads as TGTGCCAGCAGCCAACCTTCGGCGACAGAAGCTTTCTTT.

This clone was seen only once. This sequence joins TRBV4-3 and TRBJ2-7, with D tentatively TRBD2 (7 bases). V shed 0 bases and J shed 0 bases, with 15 bases lying between them. CDR1 and CDR2 (germline): LGHNA, YSLEER. This CDR3 region has 17 residues. CDR3 DNA sequence: TGCGCCAGCAGCCAAGAAGTGGGAGGGGGAGGCTCCTACGAGCAGTACTTC. Translating it yields CASSQEVGGGGSYEQYF.

This clone appeared once. The chain couples TRBV6-1 to TRBJ2-7, with D perhaps TRBD2 (8 bases). Deletions cut 4 bases from V and 5 bases from J, with 21 bases between. This CDR3 spans 16 amino acids. Germline V gene data show CDR1 as MNHNS and CDR2 as SASEGT. The CDR3 region has the DNA TGTGCCAGCAGTGGGACCCGGGGGGGACAGAGCGACGAGCAGTACTTC. Amino acids: CASSGTRGGQSDEQYF.